This TCR beta chain comes out of a study of radiation and T cells in renal cell carcinoma. Generated by immunoSEQ multiplex PCR, the TCRdb table keeps only in-frame clones and is missing some. The data show some 120,000 clones, approximately 90% seen once. After removal of 0 bases from V and 6 bases from J, the junction contained 1 base not matched to a gene. The CDR3 totals 14 residues. Germline CDR1 is SGHVS and CDR2 is FNYEAQ. This sample's time point: blood 2 weeks post-SBRT. Treatment here: 15 Gy SBRT to primary tumor, nephrectomy 4 weeks later. The receptor's source is a woman in her 70s with renal cell carcinoma. The chain links TRBV7-6 to TRBJ1-4, with TRBD1 matching over 7 bases. The sequencing here drew on blood, taken from a patient whose treatment included radiotherapy and nephrectomy. The CDR3, as DNA: TGTGCCAGCAGCTTAGCAACAGGGGATGAAAAACTGTTTTTT. Amino acids: CASSLATGDEKLFF.